The rows below give T cell receptor beta chains drawn from one sample of a study of T cell responses to AZD1222 COVID-19 vaccine. Repertoires were generated with immunoSEQ multiplex PCR, while TCRdb's copy carries only in-frame clones and drops some. The table records about 70,000 clones, around 84% of them present only once. Sequences were derived from peripheral blood, sampled on day 0 of AZD1222 vaccination. Every receptor here comes from an adult in good health. CDR3s include the opening cysteine and the closing phenylalanine or tryptophan. The order of the fields is J gene, CDR3 length, V gene, CDR3 protein.

j_call: TRBJ2-7
cdr3_length: 14
v_call: TRBV19
cdr3_aa: CASMEDPGAYEQYF

j_call: TRBJ2-7
cdr3_length: 13
v_call: TRBV6-5
cdr3_aa: CASSPGSSYEQYF

j_call: TRBJ2-3
cdr3_length: 14
v_call: TRBV6-5
cdr3_aa: CASEEGGPADTQYF

j_call: TRBJ1-1
cdr3_length: 14
v_call: TRBV5-1
cdr3_aa: CASSWDRVNTEAFF

j_call: TRBJ1-5
cdr3_length: 15
v_call: TRBV7-2
cdr3_aa: CASSYTTTQWQPQHF

j_call: TRBJ2-3
cdr3_length: 14
v_call: TRBV7-3
cdr3_aa: CASSFSGGGDTQYF

j_call: TRBJ1-1
cdr3_length: 14
v_call: TRBV25-1
cdr3_aa: CASSATLTGSEAFF

j_call: TRBJ1-1
cdr3_length: 16
v_call: TRBV3-1/TRBV3-2
cdr3_aa: CASSREQGRSYTEAFF

j_call: TRBJ1-2
cdr3_length: 13
v_call: TRBV6-5
cdr3_aa: CASSRQGDYGYTF

j_call: TRBJ1-3
cdr3_length: 14
v_call: TRBV19
cdr3_aa: CASSDRQRGNTIYF

j_call: TRBJ2-7
cdr3_length: 13
v_call: TRBV6-5
cdr3_aa: CASSVAGKYEQYF

j_call: TRBJ1-3
cdr3_length: 13
v_call: TRBV30
cdr3_aa: CAWSLGRGNTIYF

j_call: TRBJ1-1
cdr3_length: 16
v_call: TRBV5-1
cdr3_aa: CASSLATGRVSTEAFF

j_call: TRBJ1-2
cdr3_length: 14
v_call: TRBV19
cdr3_aa: CASSPDRELYGYTF

j_call: TRBJ1-5
cdr3_length: 13
v_call: TRBV7-6
cdr3_aa: CASSRAGNQPQHF

j_call: TRBJ2-2
cdr3_length: 17
v_call: TRBV28
cdr3_aa: CASRPGPGQAYTGELFF

j_call: TRBJ1-4
cdr3_length: 15
v_call: TRBV10-3
cdr3_aa: CAISESAGDYEKLFF

j_call: TRBJ1-1
cdr3_length: 13
v_call: TRBV19
cdr3_aa: CASTEGTNTEAFF

j_call: TRBJ1-1
cdr3_length: 13
v_call: TRBV12-3/TRBV12-4
cdr3_aa: CASSFGRDTEAFF

j_call: TRBJ1-3
cdr3_length: 15
v_call: TRBV3-1/TRBV3-2
cdr3_aa: CASSPPRSSGNTIYF

j_call: TRBJ1-1
cdr3_length: 13
v_call: TRBV2
cdr3_aa: CASKSGVGTEAFF

j_call: TRBJ1-6
cdr3_length: 13
v_call: TRBV28
cdr3_aa: CASSPPQTSPLHF

j_call: TRBJ1-5
cdr3_length: 15
v_call: TRBV2
cdr3_aa: CASSRQGTGNQPQHF

j_call: TRBJ2-2
cdr3_length: 16
v_call: TRBV5-4
cdr3_aa: CASSFPGTGGPGELFF

j_call: TRBJ1-4
cdr3_length: 19
v_call: TRBV6-1
cdr3_aa: CASSVFSAQAASTNEKLFF

j_call: TRBJ1-4
cdr3_length: 16
v_call: TRBV5-1
cdr3_aa: CASSFAGPRSGEKLFF

j_call: TRBJ1-1
cdr3_length: 14
v_call: TRBV28
cdr3_aa: CASSSGWGRTEAFF

j_call: TRBJ2-3
cdr3_length: 14
v_call: TRBV9
cdr3_aa: CASSPGGGTDTQYF

j_call: TRBJ2-7
cdr3_length: 12
v_call: TRBV30
cdr3_aa: CAWSWGAYEQYF

j_call: TRBJ2-5
cdr3_length: 13
v_call: TRBV7-8
cdr3_aa: CASSSYLAGGQYF

j_call: TRBJ1-2
cdr3_length: 15
v_call: TRBV2
cdr3_aa: CASSDFGGRSYGYTF

j_call: TRBJ1-5
cdr3_length: 15
v_call: TRBV30
cdr3_aa: CAWSVGAAGGQPQHF